This T cell receptor beta chain was found in a study of spatial heterogeneity in lung cancer. Study as a whole: Detected sequences consistently included more beta-chain ones than alpha-chain ones. Averaged across combinations, each unique TCR and UMI pairing appeared more than ten times in raw reads, which were uncorrected. Study conclusions and caveats: TCRs found ubiquitously expanded in tumor appeared in blood more at resection than at follow-up.

TCRdb processed the 5' RACE reads anew with MiXCR; each CDR3 protein has one entry. The sample shows 7,600 or so distinct CDR3 sequences, 5.5% to 7.5% of them seen only once. The time point denotes: sample taken at primary tumor resection. Tumor, nontumor lung or frozen PBMC supplied whole RNA, sequenced without sorting. This clonotype has at least ten counts. The target antigen is unknown. A library made for alpha chains picked up this beta chain off target, so its size means little. This CDR3 region has 14 residues. Germline CDR1 reads SGHTA; CDR2 reads FQGNSA. Trimming stripped 5 bases from V and 10 bases from J, with 18 bases between.

The sample consisted of PBMCs, taken at surgery. The J gene is TRBJ2-1, the V gene TRBV7-2; tentative D call: TRBD2 (5 bases). The receptor was isolated from a male donor with early-stage non-small cell lung cancer. CDR3 amino acids: CASSPLLRGNEQFF. Written as DNA, the CDR3 is TGTGCCAGCAGCCCCCTGCTTAGAGGGAACGAGCAGTTCTTC.